This passage covers 11 T cell receptor beta chains from one sample sequenced in a study of OX40 agonist ivuxolimab in advanced cancers. Sequenced by immunoSEQ multiplex PCR; TCRdb stores in-frame clones only, minus some. The repertoire includes 50,000 to 80,000 clones, 70% to 90% of them detected once, and 2.5% to 3.5% sits in the top ten. The sequences come from CD4+ or CD8+ T cells sorted from blood, collected in a trial of the OX40 agonist ivuxolimab. These receptors all come from an adult with an advanced solid tumor such as melanoma, head and neck, liver or kidney cancer.

The chain is built from TRBV9 and TRBJ1-3; D remains unclear. The CDR3 loop spans 17 amino acids. CDR1 is SGDLS and CDR2 is YYNGEE in the germline V gene. Trimming took off 0 bases at V and 0 bases at J, with 13 bases between the two ends. In nucleotides, the CDR3 is TGTGCCAGCAGCGTAGGGATTTCCACTATCTCTGGAAACACCATATATTTT. It codes for CASSVGISTISGNTIYF.

The V and J genes are TRBV2 and TRBJ1-2, with D tentatively TRBD1 (5 bases). Germline V CDR1 and CDR2: SNHLY, FYNNEI. Trimming left V 5 bases short and J 1 base short, with 8 bases between. The CDR3 consists of 13 residues. CDR3 amino acids: CASSPDSNYGYTF. The CDR3 bases are TGTGCCAGCAGTCCTGACAGTAACTATGGCTACACCTTC.

The CDR3 nucleotides read TGTGCCAGCAGCTTATTCGGGGGTGCGAACACTGAAGCTTTCTTT. Protein product: CASSLFGGANTEAFF. The J gene is TRBJ1-1, the V gene TRBV7-9, with D possibly being TRBD1 (5 bases). V gave up 2 bases and J gave up 1 base, with 11 bases separating them. CDR1 and CDR2 from the germline V gene are SEHNR and FQNEAQ (reference sequence). The CDR3 has 15 residues.

CDR3 in DNA: TGTGCCAGCAGTTCAGGAGAGACCCAGTACTTC. Translation gives CASSSGETQYF. This chain links TRBV6-6 with TRBJ2-5; D is unclear. With 4 bases removed from V and 4 bases from J, the gap between germline ends came to 4 bases. The V gene's germline CDR1 is MNHNY and CDR2 SVGAGI (reference sequence). The CDR3 extends over 11 amino acids.

The chain is built from TRBV11-3 and TRBJ2-5; TRBD2 agrees at 11 bases. V gave up 5 bases and J gave up 7 bases; unmatched junction bases: 3. CDR1 SGHNT and CDR2 YENEEA come from the germline V gene. The length of the CDR3 is 13 residues. The CDR3 reads CASSTSGGGTQYF. The CDR3, as DNA: TGTGCCAGCAGCACTAGCGGGGGTGGGACCCAGTACTTC.

The chain has TRBV7-9 and TRBJ2-4; tentatively, D is TRBD2 (5 bases). V lost 5 bases to trimming and J lost 9 bases, with 14 bases between them. The germline V gene encodes CDR1 SEHNR and CDR2 FQNEAQ (reference sequence). CDR3 length equals 13 residues. The CDR3 nucleotides read TGTGCCAGCAGCCCTAACAGTGGAGGCATTCAGTACTTC. Amino acid sequence: CASSPNSGGIQYF.

This clone has only one observation. This chain uses TRBV27 with TRBJ2-1, with TRBD2 identical over 15 bases. CDR3 length equals 17 residues. V dropped 4 bases and J dropped 7; count of bases not matched to a gene: 8. Germline CDR1 is MNHEY and CDR2 is SMNVEV (reference sequence). CDR3 sequence reads: CASSSPGLAGGKNEQFF. CDR3 nucleotide sequence: TGTGCCAGCAGTTCCCCCGGACTAGCGGGAGGGAAAAATGAGCAGTTCTTC.

The chain has TRBV28 and TRBJ1-2; TRBD1 aligns across 9 bases. Germline CDR1 and CDR2: MDHEN and SYDVKM. This CDR3 spans 13 amino acids. The ends lost 8 bases at V and 8 bases at J; junction bases unmatched: 9. CDR3 region: CASGPTGGRGYTF. CDR3 coding DNA: TGTGCCAGCGGCCCGACAGGGGGAAGGGGCTACACCTTC.

The CDR3 region is CSAGHSYEQYF. The CDR3 nucleotides read TGCAGTGCCGGCCACTCCTACGAGCAGTACTTC. The rearrangement links TRBV20-1 to TRBJ2-7; no definite D call. Germline CDR1 and CDR2: DFQATT and SNEGSKA (reference sequence). The CDR3 contains 11 residues. The V gene lost 6 bases and the J gene lost 0 bases, with 6 bases spanning the gap.

The chain carries TRBV28 and TRBJ2-1; 7 nucleotides align to TRBD1. The CDR3 is 15 amino acids. Germline CDR1 and CDR2: MDHEN and SYDVKM. With V trimmed by 2 bases and J by 3 bases, 4 bases remained unmatched. CDR3 sequence: CASSLAGGFYNEQFF. The CDR3 nucleotides read TGTGCCAGCAGTTTAGCAGGGGGTTTCTACAATGAGCAGTTCTTC.

The V call is TRBV10-3, the J call TRBJ1-1; D not certain. There are 11 residues in the CDR3. V was trimmed by 10 bases and J by 5 bases, leaving 11 bases between them. Looked up from germline, CDR1 is ENHRY and CDR2 is SYGVKD. The CDR3, as DNA: TGTGCCAGCGCCTTTGATACTGAAGCTTTCTTT. Translating it yields CASAFDTEAFF.